This paragraph reports one TCR beta chain. Its target antigen remains unknown. Qualities for individual bases were not recorded, and no much larger clone is one base off. Collaborating institutions collected whole blood in K2EDTA tubes following their own protocols. For TCRbeta analysis, collaborators shipped samples in one of three forms: frozen whole blood, isolated PBMCs, or DNA extracted from either of those sample types. Reading from cysteine to phenylalanine, the CDR3 counts 15 amino acids. CDR3 DNA is the only sequence kept; it has 45 bases, read in frame from the first base. Trimming at the junction amounts to 2 bases on V and 2 bases on J, and the germline ends lie 11 bases apart. Sequences ENHRY (CDR1) and SYGVKD (CDR2) are obtained from the germline V gene. The data belong to a study of blood T cell repertoires in COVID-19 (dated by TCRdb to the early 2020s). As for the study more broadly: Samples from collaborators originated in the United States, Italy and Spain and spanned both the acute and convalescent phases of COVID-19. The material from the prospective study consisted of cDNA or gDNA derived from T cells, B-cell-depleted T cells, or PBMCs. Subjects who had been exposed to COVID-19, were actively infected with it, or had recovered from it provided the deeply sampled blood TCRbeta repertoires that made up the dataset. The repertoires were released in a freely available public database intended as a resource for research on the immune response to SARS-CoV-2. The samples were drawn from the first 160 participants of the ongoing ImmuneRACE study and from roughly 1,300 subjects provided by 6 global collaborators. A de-identified subject ID, COVID-19 status, age in years and sex were almost always included in the sample metadata. Where available, HLA class I and class II types were obtained from metadata supplied by the sample provider rather than from assay-based typing.

Broad study findings and their caveats: The quantity of clinical and demographic metadata differed by source and by participant and was supplied without curation.

TCRbeta CDR3 regions were amplified from genomic DNA using the immunoSEQ Assay, a bias-controlled multiplex PCR. The study's own analysis went as follows. Nucleated cell counts per sample were estimated from amplification of reference gene primers within the assay. Sequence reads were collapsed and filtered to measure the absolute abundance of every unique TCRbeta CDR3 rearrangement. For each sample, productive Simpson clonality was calculated by taking the square root of Simpson's diversity index across productive rearrangements. TCRdb's version of the immuneACCESS table is confined to in-frame rearrangements and falls short of the full clone set. An unresolved V gene accounts for under half of the shortfall where checked; the remainder is of unknown origin. From that table come the V and J calls and clone size; the DNA was used to work out D and trimming. Present in this sample are about 100,000 clones, around nine tenths of which were seen just once. Together, the top ten hold 5% to 5.5% of the sample.

The TCR comes from a man between 50 and 59 years old with acute or convalescent COVID-19. Source material: peripheral blood. The chain couples TRBV10-3 to TRBJ2-3, with TRBD1 as a weak D call on 6 bases. The sequenced DNA is TGTGCCATCAGTGAGCGGACAGTCAACACAGATACGCAGTATTTT. This translates into CAISERTVNTDTQYF.